Shown below are 26 T cell receptor beta chains from a single sample sequenced in a study of tumor-infiltrating lymphocytes in oesophageal squamous cell carcinoma. MiXCR, run by TCRdb on the PCR reads, gives a single entry per CDR3 protein. The repertoire holds 20,000 to 25,000 distinct CDR3 sequences, with 36% as singletons. The sample consisted of esophageal tumor tissue. The receptor set was obtained from a male donor with esophageal squamous cell carcinoma.

The sample holds many counts of this clonotype. The rearrangement joins TRBV28 to TRBJ2-7; D not certain. Germline loops: CDR1 MDHEN, CDR2 SYDVKM. Trimming took off 2 bases at V and 3 bases at J, with 11 bases between the two ends. The length of the CDR3 is 14 residues. The CDR3 loop reads CASSLVERFYEQYF. The CDR3 nucleotides are TGTGCCAGCAGTTTAGTGGAACGGTTCTACGAGCAGTACTTC.

This clonotype has more than one count but fewer than ten. The CDR3 DNA follows: TGTGCCAGCAGCTTAGGAGTTGTTGAGCAGTTCTTC. Amino acids: CASSLGVVEQFF. The rearrangement joins TRBV7-2 to TRBJ2-5, with unresolved D. The DNA end is a closer match to TRBJ2-1, so the J assignment may be wrong. Germline V lookup: CDR1 SGHTA, CDR2 FQGNSA. There are 12 residues in the CDR3.

This clonotype has more than one count but fewer than ten. The junction departs from germline at one end; a sequencing error may be responsible. The chain has TRBV2 and TRBJ1-6; D unclear. The CDR3 is 13 residues long. CDR1 SNHLY and CDR2 FYNNEI come from the germline V gene. The DNA of the CDR3 is TGTGCCAGCAGTCGAGGACCCAATTCACCCCTCCACTTC. This sequence encodes CASSRGPNSPLHF.

To note about this clonotype: Germline and junction disagree at one end, which may indicate a read error. The rearrangement links TRBV28 to TRBJ1-3; TRBD1 might be the D (6 bases). This CDR3 has 15 amino acids. CDR1 and CDR2 (germline): MDHEN, SYDVKM. In DNA form, the CDR3 reads TGTGCCAGCAGTACAGGGTTTAGAGGTGGAAACAGCATATATTTT. Protein product: CASSTGFRGGNSIYF.

This clonotype was counted ten times or more. The V call is TRBV12-3 or TRBV12-4, the J call TRBJ1-5, with D maybe TRBD1 (5 bases). V lost 1 base and J 1 base, leaving 11 bases between the germline ends. This CDR3 is 16 amino acids long. Here the CDR3 reads CASSLVGQGSNQPQHF. The CDR3 DNA is TGTGCCAGCAGTTTAGTTGGCCAGGGAAGCAATCAGCCCCAGCATTTT.

This clonotype was counted only a few times. The rearrangement joins TRBV5-1 to TRBJ1-2, with TRBD1 matching 9 bases. The J segment lost 8 bases and the V segment lost 6 bases, leaving 5 bases of the junction unmatched. Germline V gene data show CDR1 as SGHRS and CDR2 as YFSETQ. The CDR3 is 12 residues long. The CDR3: CASTTDRGGYTF. CDR3 DNA sequence: TGCGCCAGCACCACGGACAGGGGCGGCTACACCTTC.

Ten or more counts support this clonotype. The genes are TRBV2 and TRBJ1-1; D not certain. V shed 1 base and J shed 3 bases, with 15 bases lying between them. Looked up from germline, CDR1 is SNHLY and CDR2 is FYNNEI. CDR3 length: 16 amino acids. The CDR3 nucleotides read TGTGCCAGCAGTGAAGGAATGACCCGCTGGGACACTGAAGCTTTCTTT. Protein sequence: CASSEGMTRWDTEAFF.

This clonotype was recorded many times. A junction end diverges from the germline sequence, so it may reflect a read error. The chain joins TRBV28 to TRBJ2-1; D gene ambiguous. Germline-derived CDR1 and CDR2 are MDHEN and SYDVKM. The CDR3 runs to 12 residues. The CDR3 DNA sequence: TGTGCCAGCAGTATCTCGGCCCGTTCATTGATCTTC. Translated: CASSISARSLIF.

Ten or more counts support this clonotype. The rearrangement uses TRBV5-1 and TRBJ2-7; 9 nucleotides match TRBD1. The V segment lost 1 base and the J segment 5 bases; nucleotides outside the gene matches: 7. Per germline, CDR1 SGHRS and CDR2 YFSETQ. The CDR3 runs 15 residues. The CDR3, as DNA: TGCGCCAGCAGCTTGTCGGGACAGGGCTATGACGAGCAGTACTTC. Amino acid sequence: CASSLSGQGYDEQYF.

The chain carries TRBV19 and TRBJ2-5; the D gene is possibly TRBD1 (5 bases). TRBJ2-7 explains the end of the DNA better; the J call may be wrong. Germline values: CDR1 LNHDA, CDR2 SQIVND (reference sequence). The CDR3 is 13 amino acids. As DNA, the CDR3 is TGTGCCAGTAGTATCCAGGGCCTCTACGAGCAGTACTTC. As protein: CASSIQGLYEQYF.

In its sample, this clonotype was seen many times. J is TRBJ1-2 and V is TRBV18; tentative D call: TRBD1 (6 bases). Trimming removed 3 bases from V and 3 bases from J, with 14 bases in between. The CDR3 consists of 15 residues. Germline loops: CDR1 KGHSH, CDR2 LQKENI. CDR3 sequence: CASSPSWGQDYGYTF. CDR3 in DNA: TGTGCCAGCTCACCTTCCTGGGGGCAGGACTATGGCTACACCTTC.

This chain connects TRBV2 to TRBJ2-7; D call uncertain. The J call may be faulty, since TRBJ2-5 better matches the DNA end. CDR3 size: 12 residues. The V gene's germline CDR1 is SNHLY and CDR2 FYNNEI. The DNA for the CDR3 is TGTGCCAGCAGTGTTGGGTATGCGACCCAGTACTTC. Its translation is CASSVGYATQYF.

V gene TRBV6-1 combines with J gene TRBJ2-1; perhaps TRBD2 as D (5 bases). CDR1 is MNHNS, CDR2 SASEGT, per germline. This CDR3 region has 14 residues. Trimming stripped 6 bases from V and 1 base from J, with 10 bases between. The CDR3 loop is CASSFSGSYNEQFF. DNA for the CDR3: TGTGCCAGCAGCTTCTCGGGATCCTACAATGAGCAGTTCTTC.

The chain couples TRBV7-2 to TRBJ2-4; no firm D call. The V gene lost 5 bases and the J gene lost 1 base, with 24 bases spanning the gap. In germline, CDR1 is SGHTA, CDR2 FQGNSA. The CDR3 sequence is 19 residues long. CDR3 bases: TGTGCCAGCAGCGCGCGTGGGTCTGCGGTGGTTCCGGCCAAAAACATTCAGTACTTC. Translated, it gives CASSARGSAVVPAKNIQYF.

This clonotype was seen once. The J gene is TRBJ2-1, the V gene TRBV27; the match to TRBD2 covers 8 bases. Trimming at V came to 6 bases and at J to 2 bases, leaving 12 bases not matched to a gene. Germline assignment: CDR1 MNHEY and CDR2 SMNVEV (reference sequence). CDR3 length equals 17 residues. DNA of the CDR3: TGTGCCAGCAGGGACCGGATAGCGGGAAAGCCCTACAATGAGCAGTTCTTC. Translated: CASRDRIAGKPYNEQFF.

Of note for this clonotype: The germline gene is not matched at one end of the junction; a read error may be the cause. The chain links TRBV30 to TRBJ2-7, with D tentatively TRBD2 (6 bases). The germline V gene encodes CDR1 GTSNPN and CDR2 SVGIG (reference sequence). This CDR3 is built from 14 residues. DNA for the CDR3: TGTGCCTGGAGTGTCGGGCGGGATAATTCACCCCTCCACTTC. Translation: CAWSVGRDNSPLHF.

This clonotype was picked up many times. The V gene is TRBV5-5, the J gene TRBJ1-2; D call uncertain. V was clipped by 2 bases and J by 2 bases, with 7 bases between them. Germline CDR1 SGHKS, CDR2 YYEKEE (reference sequence). This CDR3 has 13 residues. CDR3 sequence: CASSFLGNYGYTF. The CDR3 DNA reads as TGTGCCAGCAGCTTTTTGGGGAACTATGGCTACACCTTC.

This clonotype has ten or more counts. This chain links TRBV24-1 with TRBJ2-1; 11 nucleotides agree with TRBD2. CDR1 is KGHDR and CDR2 is SFDVKD in the germline V gene. This CDR3 has 15 residues. The junction had 4 bases not matched to a gene; V was cut back by 5 bases and J by 5 bases. The CDR3, as DNA: TGTGCCACCAGTGGTACTAGCGGGAGTGACAATGAGCAGTTCTTC. Translated, it gives CATSGTSGSDNEQFF.

This clonotype came up many times. The V gene is TRBV19, the J gene TRBJ1-1; the match to TRBD1 covers 9 bases. In germline, CDR1 is LNHDA, CDR2 SQIVND (reference sequence). Germline trimming cut 10 bases from V and 3 bases from J; bases unmatched to any gene: 6. The CDR3 is made up of 13 amino acids. The CDR3 protein is CATANRGHTEAFF. CDR3 nucleotides: TGTGCCACCGCTAACAGGGGGCACACTGAAGCTTTCTTT.

This clonotype appeared a few times. J is TRBJ2-4 and V is TRBV24-1, with 9 nucleotides matching TRBD1. Germline trimming cut 3 bases from V and 9 bases from J; bases unmatched to any gene: 5. Germline V CDR1 and CDR2: KGHDR, SFDVKD. This CDR3 has 14 residues. The CDR3: CATSDPGQGLIQYF. The CDR3 DNA follows: TGTGCCACCAGTGATCCGGGACAGGGACTCATTCAGTACTTC.

Of note for this clonotype: The final CDR3 position lacks the conserved phenylalanine or tryptophan, pointing to a likely read error. The limits of the CDR3 on the DNA are not certain, so only TCRdb's listed CDR3 is given. V is TRBV11-1 and J is TRBJ2-6; the table's D call of TRBD1 was not tested on the DNA. Termini included, the CDR3 measures 18 amino acids. Germline V CDR1 and CDR2: SGHAT, FQDESV (reference sequence). This CDR3 reads CASSLGVGGGRETQYFGA.

This clonotype was found a few times. This sequence joins TRBV7-3 and TRBJ2-5, with no clear D. CDR3 length equals 13 residues. Germline lookup yields CDR1 SGHTA and CDR2 FQGTGA. Trimming pared 3 bases from V and 2 bases from J, leaving 7 bases between. CDR3: CASSLISQETQYF. CDR3 DNA sequence: TGTGCCAGCAGCTTGATTAGTCAAGAGACCCAGTACTTC.

Many counts were recorded for this clonotype. This chain connects TRBV10-3 to TRBJ1-2; 9 nucleotides align to TRBD1. V trimming: 4 bases; J trimming: 4 bases; junction bases outside the gene matches: 4. CDR3 length: 14 amino acids. Germline lookup yields CDR1 ENHRY and CDR2 SYGVKD. The CDR3 coding sequence is TGTGCCATCAGTGGAGGACAGGGGTTCTATGGCTACACCTTC. It encodes CAISGGQGFYGYTF.

This sequence joins TRBV9 and TRBJ2-3, with 8 bases matching TRBD2. The J call is uncertain, as TRBJ2-7 better fits the DNA end. This CDR3 is 14 amino acids long. Germline CDR1 and CDR2: SGDLS and YYNGEE. Written as DNA, the CDR3 is TGTGCCAGCAGCAAGGGACTAGTGCCGGTTGAGCAGTACTTC. Translating gives CASSKGLVPVEQYF.

The DNA of the CDR3 is TGTGCCAGCAGCCCTCAGCTGATCTGGGGGGAGCTGGCAGATACGCAGTATTTT. Translation: CASSPQLIWGELADTQYF. The genes are TRBV7-2 and TRBJ2-3; D is possibly TRBD2 (6 bases). Germline CDR1 reads SGHTA; CDR2 reads FQGNSA. CDR3 length: 18 residues. V was trimmed by 5 bases and J by 4 bases, leaving 25 bases between them. Full variable domain (missing parts from reference TRBV7-2 and TRBJ2-3): GAGVSQSPSNKVTEKGKDVELRCDPISGHTALYWYRQSLGQGLEFLIYFQGNSAPDKSGLPSDRFSAERTGGSVSTLTIQRTQQEDSAVYLCASSPQLIWGELADTQYFGPGTRLTVL.

This clonotype was picked up many times. This sequence joins TRBV5-4 and TRBJ1-5, with unresolved D. V was shortened by 0 bases and J by 0 bases, with 4 bases between the two germline ends. CDR3 size: 14 residues. Germline V gives CDR1 SGHNT, CDR2 YYREEE (reference sequence). CDR3 residues: CASSLAGSNQPQHF. In DNA form, the CDR3 reads TGTGCCAGCAGCTTGGCGGGTAGCAATCAGCCCCAGCATTTT. Based on the CDR3 plus reference TRBV5-4 and TRBJ1-5, the full variable domain is ETGVTQSPTHLIKTRGQQVTLRCSSQSGHNTVSWYQQALGQGPQFIFQYYREEENGRGNFPPRFSGLQFPNYSSELNVNALELDDSALYLCASSLAGSNQPQHFGDGTRLSIL.